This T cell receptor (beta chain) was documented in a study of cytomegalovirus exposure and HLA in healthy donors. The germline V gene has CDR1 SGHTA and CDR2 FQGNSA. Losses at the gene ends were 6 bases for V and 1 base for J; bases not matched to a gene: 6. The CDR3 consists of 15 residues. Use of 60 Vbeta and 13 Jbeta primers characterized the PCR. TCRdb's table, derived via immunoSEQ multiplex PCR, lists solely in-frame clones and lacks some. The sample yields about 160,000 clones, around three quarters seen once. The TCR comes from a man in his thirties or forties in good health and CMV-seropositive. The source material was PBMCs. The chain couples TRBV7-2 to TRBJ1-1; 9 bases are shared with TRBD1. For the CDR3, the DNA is TGTGCCAGCAGGACACACAGGGGGCGGAACACTGAAGCTTTCTTT. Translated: CASRTHRGRNTEAFF.